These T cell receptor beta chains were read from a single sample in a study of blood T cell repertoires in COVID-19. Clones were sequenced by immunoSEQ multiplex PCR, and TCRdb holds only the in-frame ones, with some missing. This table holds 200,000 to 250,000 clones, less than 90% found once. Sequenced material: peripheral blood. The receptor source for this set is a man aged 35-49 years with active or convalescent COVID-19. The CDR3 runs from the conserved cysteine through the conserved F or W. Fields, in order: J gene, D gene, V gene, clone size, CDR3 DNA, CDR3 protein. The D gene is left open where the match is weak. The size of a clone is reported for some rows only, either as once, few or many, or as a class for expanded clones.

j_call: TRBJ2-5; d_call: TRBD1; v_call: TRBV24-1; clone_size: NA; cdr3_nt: TGTGCCACCAGTGATTTCCCCCGGACAGGGAGGGAGACCCAGTACTTC; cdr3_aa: CATSDFPRTGRETQYF
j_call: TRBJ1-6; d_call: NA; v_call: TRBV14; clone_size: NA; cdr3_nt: TGTGCCAGCAGCCCCCGAATAGGCACAGGGTATAATTCACCCCTCCACTTT; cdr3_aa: CASSPRIGTGYNSPLHF
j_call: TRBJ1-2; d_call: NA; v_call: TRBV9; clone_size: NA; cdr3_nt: TGTGCCAGCAGCCCATCACACACCACTAACTATGGCTACACCTTC; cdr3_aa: CASSPSHTTNYGYTF
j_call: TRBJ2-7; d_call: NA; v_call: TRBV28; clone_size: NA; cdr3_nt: TGTGCCAGCAGTGGAGGCGGATCCTACGAGCAGTACTTC; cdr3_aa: CASSGGGSYEQYF
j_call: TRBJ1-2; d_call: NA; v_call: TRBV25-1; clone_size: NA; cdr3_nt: TGTGCCAGCAGTGCCGACAGGCCTTATGGCTACACCTTC; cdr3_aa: CASSADRPYGYTF
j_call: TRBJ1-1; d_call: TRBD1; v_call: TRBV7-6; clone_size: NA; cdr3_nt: TGTGCCAGCACCGCAGGTAGGACAGGGACCCTCTCAAACACTGAAGCTTTCTTT; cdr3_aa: CASTAGRTGTLSNTEAFF
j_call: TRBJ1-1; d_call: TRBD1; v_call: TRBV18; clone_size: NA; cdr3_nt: TGTGCCAGCTCACCGTTTGAGGGGGCCACTGAAGCTTTCTTT; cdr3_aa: CASSPFEGATEAFF
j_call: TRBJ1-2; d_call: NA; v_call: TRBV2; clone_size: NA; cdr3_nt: TGTGCCAGCAGTGCAAATCCTAACTATGGCTACACCTTC; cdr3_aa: CASSANPNYGYTF
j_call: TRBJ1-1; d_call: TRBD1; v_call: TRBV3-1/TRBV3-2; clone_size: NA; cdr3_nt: TGTGCCAGCGGGCGGCAGGGGGGCGAAGCTTTCTTT; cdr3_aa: CASGRQGGEAFF
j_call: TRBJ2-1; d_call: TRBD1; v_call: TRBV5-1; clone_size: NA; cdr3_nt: TGCGCCAGCAGCTTGGGGTCCAGGGGGGAGCAGTTCTTC; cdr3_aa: CASSLGSRGEQFF
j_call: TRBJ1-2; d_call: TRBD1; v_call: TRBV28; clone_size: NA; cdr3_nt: TGTGCCAGCAGTCTCCTCCCGGGACAGGGCAACTATGGCTACACCTTC; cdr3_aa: CASSLLPGQGNYGYTF
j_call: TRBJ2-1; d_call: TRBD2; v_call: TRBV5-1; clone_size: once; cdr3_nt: TGCGCCAGCAGCACTCGACTAGCGGGAGGGAATCAGTTCTTC; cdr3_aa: CASSTRLAGGNQFF
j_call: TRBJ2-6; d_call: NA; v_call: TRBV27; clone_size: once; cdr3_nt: TGTGCCAGCAGTGCTCTCTTGACAGGCTCTGGGGCCAACGTCCTGACTTTC; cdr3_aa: CASSALLTGSGANVLTF
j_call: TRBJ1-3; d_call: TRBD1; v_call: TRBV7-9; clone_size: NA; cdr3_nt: TGTGCCAGCAGCTTCGACAGGGTGGGAAACACCATATATTTT; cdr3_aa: CASSFDRVGNTIYF
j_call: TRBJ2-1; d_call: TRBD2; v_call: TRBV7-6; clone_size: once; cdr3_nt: TGTGCCAGCAGCTACATGACTAGCTCGGGGTTCGAGCAGTTCTTC; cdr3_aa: CASSYMTSSGFEQFF